The 22 T cell receptor beta chains below all came from one sample that was sequenced in a study of cytomegalovirus exposure and HLA in healthy donors. PCR amplification relied on 60 Vbeta primers (plus 13 Jbeta primers). TCRdb's copy holds only in-frame clones and misses some; the assay was immunoSEQ multiplex PCR. The profile shows 130,000 or so clones, roughly 78% of them singletons. Sequencing was done on a sample of PBMCs. The receptors shown here come from a man between 50 and 59 years old in good health and CMV-seropositive.

In this sample, this clone turned up a few times. The chain recombines TRBV28 with TRBJ2-7, with D possibly being TRBD1 (6 bases). V lost 4 bases to trimming and J lost 2 bases, with 12 bases between them. This CDR3 is 14 amino acids long. Germline V gives CDR1 MDHEN, CDR2 SYDVKM. The CDR3 loop is CASSSGAGAYEQYF. As DNA, the CDR3 is TGTGCCAGCAGTTCCGGGGCAGGGGCCTACGAGCAGTACTTC.

J is TRBJ2-1 and V is TRBV20-1; TRBD2 matches 8 bases. Germline CDR1 is DFQATT and CDR2 is SNEGSKA (reference sequence). The V and J ends lost 6 bases and 8 bases, in that order; junction bases with no gene match: 3. The CDR3 is made up of 11 amino acids. CDR3 in amino acids: CSAGRGHEQFF. CDR3 sequence (DNA): TGCAGTGCCGGGAGGGGCCATGAGCAGTTCTTC.

The chain couples TRBV7-2 to TRBJ2-3, with D uncertain. Germline loops: CDR1 SGHTA, CDR2 FQGNSA. The CDR3 is 14 amino acids. V lost 5 bases, J lost 2 bases, and 11 bases lay in between. Here the CDR3 DNA reads TGTGCCAGCAGCCCCGCGCCGAACACAGATACGCAGTATTTT. Translating gives CASSPAPNTDTQYF.

In regard to this clone: A junction boundary mismatches the germline segment, possibly from a read error. V gene TRBV4-1 combines with J gene TRBJ1-5, with D possibly matching TRBD1 (6 bases). The CDR3 is 16 amino acids. Germline CDR1 MGHRA, CDR2 YSYEKL. The CDR3 DNA is TGTGCCAGCAGCCAAGAGGGGGGGCGAGGCAATCAGCCCCAGCATTTT. Translated: CASSQEGGRGNQPQHF.

In its sample, this clone was seen a few times. This rearrangement joins TRBV6-5 to TRBJ2-7; TRBD2 matches 13 bases. The germline V gene has CDR1 MNHEY and CDR2 SVGAGI. The CDR3 contains 14 residues. Trimming took 7 bases from V and 2 from J; bases not matched to a gene: 2. The CDR3 nucleotides are TGTGCCAGCACGGGACTAGCGGGGACCTACGAGCAGTACTTC. Translated, it gives CASTGLAGTYEQYF.

The rearrangement uses TRBV5-1 and TRBJ2-1; no definite D call. Trimming removed 2 bases from V and 6 bases from J, with 12 bases in between. The CDR3 runs 14 residues. Germline-derived CDR1 and CDR2 are SGHRS and YFSETQ. CDR3 nucleotides: TGCGCCAGCAGCTTAGGCGACGGAGTCAATGAGCAGTTCTTC. Encoded protein: CASSLGDGVNEQFF.

The V and J genes are TRBV12-2 and TRBJ1-4; the D call of TRBD1 is as the table states it, not checked on the DNA. TRBV12-2 is termed a pseudogene. This CDR3 comprises 15 residues. DNA of the CDR3: TGTGCAAGTCGCTGTCGACAGGAGACTAATGAAAAACTGTTTTTT. Protein sequence: CASRCRQETNEKLFF.

The chain is built from TRBV9 and TRBJ2-2; possibly TRBD2 for D (5 bases). V dropped 2 bases and J dropped 4 bases, with 9 bases sitting between them. The CDR3 contains 14 residues. Germline CDR1 reads SGDLS; CDR2 reads YYNGEE. The CDR3 is CASSVRTFTGELFF. CDR3 nucleotide sequence: TGTGCCAGCAGCGTGCGGACTTTCACCGGGGAGCTGTTTTTT.

V usage is TRBV5-1 and J usage is TRBJ1-1; 7 bases line up with TRBD1. Germline loops: CDR1 SGHRS, CDR2 YFSETQ. This CDR3 region has 16 residues. Trimming removed 3 bases from V and 3 bases from J; junction bases left unmatched: 11. The CDR3 is CASSSRLDRVYTEAFF. The CDR3 DNA is TGCGCCAGCAGCTCCCGCCTTGACAGGGTTTACACTGAAGCTTTCTTT.

This rearrangement joins TRBV7-2 to TRBJ1-6; 7 nucleotides line up with TRBD1. Germline trimming cut 5 bases from V and 7 bases from J; bases unmatched to any gene: 2. The CDR3 consists of 13 residues. Germline V gene lookup returns CDR1 SGHTA and CDR2 FQGNSA. Written as DNA, the CDR3 is TGTGCCAGCAGCCCAGGGGGGAATTCACCCCTCCACTTT. As protein: CASSPGGNSPLHF.

V and J are TRBV5-4 and TRBJ2-5; possibly TRBD2 for D (5 bases). The CDR3 has 12 residues. The V gene lost 3 bases and the J gene lost 5 bases, with 8 bases spanning the gap. Germline assignment: CDR1 SGHNT and CDR2 YYREEE (reference sequence). The CDR3 DNA reads as TGTGCCAGCAGCTCCACGGGGGAGACCCAGTACTTC. Protein product: CASSSTGETQYF.

J is TRBJ1-5 and V is TRBV7-8; no definite D call. Germline CDR1 reads SGHVS; CDR2 reads FQNEAQ. V lost 4 bases and J 9 bases, leaving 13 bases between the germline ends. The length of the CDR3 is 13 residues. The CDR3 nucleotides read TGTGCCAGCAGCTCCCAAGCTATGTGGCCCCAGCATTTT. It codes for CASSSQAMWPQHF.

This clone has a handful of counts. The chain combines TRBV6-6 with TRBJ1-6; tentative D call: TRBD1 (6 bases). The CDR3 runs to 14 residues. Trimming left V 8 bases short and J 9 bases short, with 17 bases between. Germline CDR1 and CDR2: MNHNY and SVGAGI (reference sequence). CDR3 sequence reads: CASGQGKRASPLHF. CDR3 DNA sequence: TGTGCCAGCGGTCAGGGGAAGAGGGCTTCACCCCTCCACTTT.

The gene calls are TRBV5-4 and TRBJ1-1; D possibly corresponds to TRBD1 (6 bases). CDR1 is SGHNT and CDR2 is YYREEE in the germline V gene (reference sequence). CDR3 length equals 15 residues. Trimming took 4 bases from V and 2 from J, leaving 15 bases between them. The CDR3 sequence: CASSEETGTNTEAFF. For the CDR3, the DNA is TGTGCCAGCAGCGAGGAGACAGGAACAAACACTGAAGCTTTCTTT.

This clone was seen only a few times. This rearrangement joins TRBV5-1 to TRBJ1-3, with a tentative D call TRBD1 (6 bases). The CDR3 spans 14 residues. The V end lost 4 bases, the J end lost 1 base, and 9 bases lay between the germline ends. Germline CDR1 SGHRS, CDR2 YFSETQ. CDR3 sequence reads: CASSEQGSGNTIYF. As DNA, the CDR3 is TGCGCCAGCAGCGAACAGGGTTCTGGAAACACCATATATTTT.

This chain joins TRBV29-1 and TRBJ1-2, with 7 bases aligning to TRBD1. The V and J ends lost 7 bases and 4 bases, in that order; junction bases with no gene match: 6. The CDR3 runs 12 residues. CDR1 SQVTM and CDR2 ANQGSEA come from the germline V gene. The CDR3 sequence: CSAATGLYGYTF. As DNA, the CDR3 is TGCAGCGCCGCGACAGGGCTCTATGGCTACACCTTC.

The CDR3 loop reads CASSSPGAGAYNEQFF. The CDR3 nucleotides read TGTGCCAGCAGTTCCCCAGGAGCGGGAGCGTACAATGAGCAGTTCTTC. This chain connects TRBV6-5 to TRBJ2-1, with 8 bases that match TRBD2. CDR1 is MNHEY and CDR2 is SVGAGI in the germline V gene. The CDR3 is 16 amino acids. The V and J ends lost 4 bases and 4 bases, in that order; junction bases with no gene match: 9.

This clone was found a few times. Mismatch with germline at one junction end may stem from a read error. The rearrangement links TRBV7-9 to TRBJ1-2; the match to TRBD1 covers 9 bases. The CDR3 extends over 14 amino acids. Germline V lookup: CDR1 SEHNR, CDR2 FQNEAQ (reference sequence). CDR3 nucleotide sequence: TGTTCCAGCAGCTCCCGGGACAGGGCCTATGGCTACACCTTC. Translation gives CSSSSRDRAYGYTF.

The rearrangement uses TRBV7-2 and TRBJ2-5; D possibly corresponds to TRBD1 (6 bases). Trimming removed 3 bases from V and 5 bases from J, with 13 bases in between. CDR1 and CDR2 (germline): SGHTA, FQGNSA. This CDR3 has 14 amino acids. The CDR3 coding sequence is TGTGCCAGCAGCTTTGGTGGGGGCGGGGAGACCCAGTACTTC. Its translation: CASSFGGGGETQYF.

This rearrangement joins TRBV4-2 to TRBJ2-1; TRBD2 is a possible D gene (7 bases). In germline, CDR1 is LGHNA, CDR2 YNFKEQ. This CDR3 has 17 residues. V was pared by 1 base and J by 6 bases, with 19 bases between. CDR3 nucleotides: TGTGCCAGCAGCCAAGCCACGGGGGGCGCCGTCCGCAATGAGCAGTTCTTC. Residues: CASSQATGGAVRNEQFF.

The chain links TRBV6-1 to TRBJ2-3, with 12 bases lining up with TRBD2. The CDR3 sequence is 16 residues long. Looked up from germline, CDR1 is MNHNS and CDR2 is SASEGT. The J segment lost 4 bases and the V segment lost 2 bases, leaving 4 bases of the junction unmatched. CDR3 amino acids: CASSEPSGGGPDTQYF. CDR3 coding DNA: TGTGCCAGCAGTGAACCTAGCGGGGGGGGGCCAGATACGCAGTATTTT.

V gene TRBV6-5 combines with J gene TRBJ1-4; 10 bases fit TRBD1. This CDR3 contains 15 residues. Germline-derived CDR1 and CDR2 are MNHEY and SVGAGI. J lost 8 bases, V lost 5 bases, and 8 bases had no gene match. CDR3 coding DNA: TGTGCCAGCAGTCTCAACAGGGACAGGGGCGAAAAACTGTTTTTT. This translates into CASSLNRDRGEKLFF.